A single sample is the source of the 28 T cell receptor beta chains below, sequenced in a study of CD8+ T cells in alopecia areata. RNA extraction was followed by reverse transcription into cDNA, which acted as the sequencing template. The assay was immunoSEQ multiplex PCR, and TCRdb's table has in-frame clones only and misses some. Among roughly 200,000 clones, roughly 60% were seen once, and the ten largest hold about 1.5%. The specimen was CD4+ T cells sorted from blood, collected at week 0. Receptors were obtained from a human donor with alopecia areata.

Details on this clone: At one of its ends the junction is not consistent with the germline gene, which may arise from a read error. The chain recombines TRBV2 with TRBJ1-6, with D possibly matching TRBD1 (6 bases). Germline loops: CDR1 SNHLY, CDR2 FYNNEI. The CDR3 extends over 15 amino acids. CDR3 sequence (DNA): TGTGCCAGCAGGGAAGGGGGTCACTATAATTCACCCCTCCACTTT. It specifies CASREGGHYNSPLHF.

CDR3 protein: CASSQGMLAGHQYF. The CDR3 DNA reads as TGCGCCAGCAGCCAAGGGATGCTAGCGGGTCATCAGTACTTC. The V gene is TRBV4-3, the J gene TRBJ2-7; 8 bases are shared with TRBD2. Germline CDR1 reads LGHNA; CDR2 reads YSLEER. V lost 1 base and J lost 10; bases outside the gene matches: 9. The CDR3 is made up of 14 amino acids.

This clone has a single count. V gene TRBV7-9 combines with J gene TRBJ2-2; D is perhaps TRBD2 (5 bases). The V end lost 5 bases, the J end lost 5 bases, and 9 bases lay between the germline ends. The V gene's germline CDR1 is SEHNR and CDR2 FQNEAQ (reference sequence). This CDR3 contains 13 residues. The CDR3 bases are TGTGCCAGCAGCCAGACTAAGACCGGGGAGCTGTTTTTT. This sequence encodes CASSQTKTGELFF.

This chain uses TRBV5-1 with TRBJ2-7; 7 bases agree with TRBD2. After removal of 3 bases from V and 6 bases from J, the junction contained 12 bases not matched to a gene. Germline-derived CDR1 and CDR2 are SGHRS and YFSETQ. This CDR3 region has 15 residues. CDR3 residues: CASSSPGGGTAEQYF. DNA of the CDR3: TGCGCCAGCAGCTCCCCGGGAGGAGGGACGGCCGAGCAGTACTTC. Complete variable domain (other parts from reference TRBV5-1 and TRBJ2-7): KAGVTQTPRYLIKTRGQQVTLSCSPISGHRSVSWYQQTPGQGLQFLFEYFSETQRNKGNFPGRFSGRQFSNSRSEMNVSTLELGDSALYLCASSSPGGGTAEQYFGPGTRLTVT.

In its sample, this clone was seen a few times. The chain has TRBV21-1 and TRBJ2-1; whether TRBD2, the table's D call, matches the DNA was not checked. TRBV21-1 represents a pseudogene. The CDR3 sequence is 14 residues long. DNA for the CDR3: TGTGCCAGCAGGCCCCGGGAGCAGTGGAATGAGCAGTTCTTC. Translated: CASRPREQWNEQFF.

The chain's CDR3 is CASSQQTGPYSGANVLTF. CDR3 coding DNA: TGCGCCAGCAGCCAGCAGACAGGCCCCTACTCTGGGGCCAACGTCCTGACTTTC. This chain uses TRBV4-3 with TRBJ2-6; TRBD1 might be the D (6 bases). The CDR3 has 18 amino acids. V lost 3 bases and J 0 bases, leaving 15 bases between the germline ends. In germline, CDR1 is LGHNA, CDR2 YSLEER.

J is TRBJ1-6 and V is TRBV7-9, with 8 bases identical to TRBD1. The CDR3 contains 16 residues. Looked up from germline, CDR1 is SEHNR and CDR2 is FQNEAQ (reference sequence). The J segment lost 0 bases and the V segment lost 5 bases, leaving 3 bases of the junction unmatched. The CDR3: CASSLGQASYNSPLHF. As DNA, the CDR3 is TGTGCCAGCAGCCTGGGACAGGCCTCCTATAATTCACCCCTCCACTTT.

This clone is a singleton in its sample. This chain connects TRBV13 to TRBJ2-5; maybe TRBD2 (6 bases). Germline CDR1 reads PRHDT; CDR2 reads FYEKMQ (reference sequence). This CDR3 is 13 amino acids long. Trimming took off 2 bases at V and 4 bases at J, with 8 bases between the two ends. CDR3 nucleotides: TGTGCCAGCAGCTTACAGGGAGGAGAGACCCAGTACTTC. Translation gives CASSLQGGETQYF.

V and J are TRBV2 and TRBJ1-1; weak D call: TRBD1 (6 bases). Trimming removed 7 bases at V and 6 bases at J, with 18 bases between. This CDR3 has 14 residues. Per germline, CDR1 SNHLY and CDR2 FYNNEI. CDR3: CASKGGEGFAEAFF. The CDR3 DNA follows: TGTGCCAGCAAGGGGGGAGAAGGGTTCGCTGAAGCTTTCTTT.

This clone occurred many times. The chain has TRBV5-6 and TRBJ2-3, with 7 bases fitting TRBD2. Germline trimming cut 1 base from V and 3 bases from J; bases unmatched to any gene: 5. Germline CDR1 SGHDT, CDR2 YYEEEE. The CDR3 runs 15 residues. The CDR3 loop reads CASSLRSGTTDTQYF. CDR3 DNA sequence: TGTGCCAGCAGCTTGAGGAGCGGGACTACAGATACGCAGTATTTT.

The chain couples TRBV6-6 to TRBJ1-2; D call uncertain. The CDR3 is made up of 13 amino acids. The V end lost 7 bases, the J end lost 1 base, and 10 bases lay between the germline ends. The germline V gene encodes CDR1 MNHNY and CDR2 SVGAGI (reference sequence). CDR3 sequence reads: CASTPGVNYGYTF. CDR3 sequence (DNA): TGTGCCAGCACTCCCGGGGTTAACTATGGCTACACCTTC.

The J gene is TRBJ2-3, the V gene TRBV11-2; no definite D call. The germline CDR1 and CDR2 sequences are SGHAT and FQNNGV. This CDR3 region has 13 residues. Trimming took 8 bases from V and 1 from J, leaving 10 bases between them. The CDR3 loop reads CASAISGTDTQYF. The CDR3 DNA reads TGTGCCAGCGCGATAAGCGGCACAGATACGCAGTATTTT.

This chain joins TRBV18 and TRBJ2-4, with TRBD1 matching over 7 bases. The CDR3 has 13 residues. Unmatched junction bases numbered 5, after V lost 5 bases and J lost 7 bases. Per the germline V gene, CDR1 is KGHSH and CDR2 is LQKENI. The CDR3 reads CASSRDSQNIQYF. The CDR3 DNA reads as TGTGCCAGCTCAAGGGACAGCCAGAACATTCAGTACTTC. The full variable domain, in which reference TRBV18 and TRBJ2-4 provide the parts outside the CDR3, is NAGVMQNPRHLVRRRGQEARLRCSPMKGHSHVYWYRQLPEEGLKFMVYLQKENIIDESGMPKERFSAEFPKEGPSILRIQQVVRGDSAAYFCASSRDSQNIQYFGAGTRLSVL.

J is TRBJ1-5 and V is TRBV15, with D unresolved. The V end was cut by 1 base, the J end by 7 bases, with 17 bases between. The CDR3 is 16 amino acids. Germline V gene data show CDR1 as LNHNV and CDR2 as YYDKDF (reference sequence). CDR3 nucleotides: TGTGCCACCAGCAGAGCCGGGATTCCGTTTGGGCAGCCCCAGCATTTT. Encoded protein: CATSRAGIPFGQPQHF.

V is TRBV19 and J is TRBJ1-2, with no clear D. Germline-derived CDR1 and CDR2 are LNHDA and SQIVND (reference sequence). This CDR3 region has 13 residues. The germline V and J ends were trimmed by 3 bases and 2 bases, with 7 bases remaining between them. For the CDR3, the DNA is TGTGCCAGTAGTATTAAGGTGAACTATGGCTACACCTTC. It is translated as CASSIKVNYGYTF. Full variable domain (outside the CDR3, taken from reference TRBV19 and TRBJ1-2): DGGITQSPKYLFRKEGQNVTLSCEQNLNHDAMYWYRQDPGQGLRLIYYSQIVNDFQKGDIAEGYSVSREKKESFPLTVTSAQKNPTAFYLCASSIKVNYGYTFGSGTRLTVV.

CDR3: CSVVRRGGMNTEAFF. DNA for the CDR3: TGCAGCGTTGTACGCAGGGGCGGGATGAACACTGAAGCTTTCTTT. The chain has TRBV29-1 and TRBJ1-1, with a possible D match to TRBD1 (6 bases). The germline gives CDR1 SQVTM, CDR2 ANQGSEA. The CDR3 is made up of 15 amino acids. Deletions cut 4 bases from V and 0 bases from J, with 15 bases between.

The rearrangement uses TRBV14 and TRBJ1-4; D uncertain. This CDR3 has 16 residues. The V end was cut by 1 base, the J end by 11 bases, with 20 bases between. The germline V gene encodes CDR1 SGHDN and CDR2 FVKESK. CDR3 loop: CASSQGGGSVRRKLFF. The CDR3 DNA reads TGTGCCAGCAGCCAAGGTGGAGGGTCTGTGAGGAGGAAACTGTTTTTT.

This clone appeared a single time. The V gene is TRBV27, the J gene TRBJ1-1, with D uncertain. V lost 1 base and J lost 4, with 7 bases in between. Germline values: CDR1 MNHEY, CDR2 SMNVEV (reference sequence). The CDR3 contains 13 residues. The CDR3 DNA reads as TGTGCCAGCAGTTTATGGGAGGGCACTGAAGCTTTCTTT. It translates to CASSLWEGTEAFF.

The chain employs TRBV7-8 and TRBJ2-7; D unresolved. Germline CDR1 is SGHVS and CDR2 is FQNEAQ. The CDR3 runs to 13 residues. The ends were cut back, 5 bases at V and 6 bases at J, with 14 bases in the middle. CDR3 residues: CASSPDPYGEQYF. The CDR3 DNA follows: TGTGCCAGCAGCCCTGACCCCTATGGCGAGCAGTACTTC.

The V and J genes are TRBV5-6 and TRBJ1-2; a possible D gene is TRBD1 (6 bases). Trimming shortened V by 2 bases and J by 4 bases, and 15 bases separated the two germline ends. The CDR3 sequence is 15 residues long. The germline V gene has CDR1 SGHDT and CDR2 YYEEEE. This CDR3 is CASSFWTARTYGYTF. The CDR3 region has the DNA TGTGCCAGCAGCTTCTGGACAGCCCGGACCTATGGCTACACCTTC.

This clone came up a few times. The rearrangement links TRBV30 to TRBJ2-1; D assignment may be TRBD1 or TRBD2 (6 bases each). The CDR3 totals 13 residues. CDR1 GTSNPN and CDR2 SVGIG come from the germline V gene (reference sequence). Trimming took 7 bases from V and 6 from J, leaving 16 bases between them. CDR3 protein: CASKGGPVNEQFF. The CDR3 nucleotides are TGTGCCTCGAAAGGGGGGCCGGTCAATGAGCAGTTCTTC.

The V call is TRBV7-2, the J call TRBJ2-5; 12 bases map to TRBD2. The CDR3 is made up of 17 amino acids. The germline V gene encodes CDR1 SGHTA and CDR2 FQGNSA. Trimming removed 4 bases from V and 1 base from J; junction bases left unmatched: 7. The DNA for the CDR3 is TGTGCCAGCAGCTATGGACTAGCGGGGCTGGTCCAAGAGACCCAGTACTTC. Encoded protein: CASSYGLAGLVQETQYF.

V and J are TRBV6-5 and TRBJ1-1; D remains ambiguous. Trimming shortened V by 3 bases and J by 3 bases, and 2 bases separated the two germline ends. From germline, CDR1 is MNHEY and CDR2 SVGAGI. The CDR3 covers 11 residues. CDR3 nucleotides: TGTGCCAGCAGTTATCACACTGAAGCTTTCTTT. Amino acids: CASSYHTEAFF.

The CDR3 sequence: CASSPQPNNEQFF. CDR3 DNA: TGTGCCAGCAGCCCGCAACCGAACAATGAGCAGTTCTTC. This chain connects TRBV5-4 to TRBJ2-1; D gene uncertain. Trimming removed 4 bases from V and 5 bases from J, with 10 bases in between. This CDR3 spans 13 amino acids. CDR1 and CDR2 (germline): SGHNT, YYREEE (reference sequence).

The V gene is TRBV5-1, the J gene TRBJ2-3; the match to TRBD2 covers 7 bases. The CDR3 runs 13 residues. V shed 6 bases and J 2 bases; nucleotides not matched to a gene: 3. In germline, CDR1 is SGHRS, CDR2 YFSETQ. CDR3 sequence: CASNSGDTDTQYF. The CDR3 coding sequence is TGCGCCAGCAACAGCGGGGACACAGATACGCAGTATTTT.

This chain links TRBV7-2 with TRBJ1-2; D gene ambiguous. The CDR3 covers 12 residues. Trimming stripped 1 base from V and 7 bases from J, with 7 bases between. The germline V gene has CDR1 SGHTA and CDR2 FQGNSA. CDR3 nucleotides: TGTGCCAGCAGCTTAGACAAAAGTGGCTACACCTTC. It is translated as CASSLDKSGYTF.

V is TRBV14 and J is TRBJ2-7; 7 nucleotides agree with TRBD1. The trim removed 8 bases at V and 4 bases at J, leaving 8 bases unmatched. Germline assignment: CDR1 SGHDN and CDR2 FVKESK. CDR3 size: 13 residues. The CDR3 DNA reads TGTGCCAGCCGTCGACAGGGAAGTTACGAGCAGTACTTC. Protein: CASRRQGSYEQYF. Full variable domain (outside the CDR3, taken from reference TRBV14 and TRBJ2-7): EAGVTQFPSHSVIEKGQTVTLRCDPISGHDNLYWYRRVMGKEIKFLLHFVKESKQDESGMPNNRFLAERTGGTYSTLKVQPAELEDSGVYFCASRRQGSYEQYFGPGTRLTVT.

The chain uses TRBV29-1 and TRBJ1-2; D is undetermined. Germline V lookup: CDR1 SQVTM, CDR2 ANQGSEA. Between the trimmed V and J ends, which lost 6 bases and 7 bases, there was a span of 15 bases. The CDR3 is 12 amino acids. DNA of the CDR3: TGCAGCGTGGATAGGGCAGCGAGTGGCTACACCTTC. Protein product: CSVDRAASGYTF.